The T cell receptor (beta chain) under discussion was sequenced for a study of T cell responses to AZD1222 COVID-19 vaccine. About the research overall: Second-dose timings of about 4 or about 12 weeks were pooled. Study outcomes and limitations: Close to half of all spike-specific TCRs reportedly target regions of the variants that are unmutated. Among vaccine-associated CD4 TCRs, coverage spanned spike, with dominance at 160-218 and 743-854. Clonal diversity was possibly underestimated, and the donors were mostly white British, with more females.

The CDR3 is made up of 12 amino acids. Germline CDR1 and CDR2: GTSNPN and SVGIG (reference sequence). Comment on this clone: The antigen is undetermined.

Repertoires were generated with immunoSEQ multiplex PCR, while TCRdb's copy carries only in-frame clones and drops some. The sample carries about 140,000 clones, just over 90% recorded once. This TCR derives from an adult in good health. The specimen was peripheral blood, collected on day 0 of AZD1222 vaccination. The rearrangement links TRBV30 to TRBJ1-6; 8 bases are a match to TRBD1. In nucleotides, the CDR3 is TGTGCGGCGGACAGGGTCAATTCACCCCTCCACTTT. Amino acid sequence: CAADRVNSPLHF.